This T cell receptor beta chain comes out of a study of blood T cell dynamics during melanoma immunotherapy. Study as a whole: First-line therapy was either pembrolizumab or nivolumab with ipilimumab for metastatic melanoma.

In regard to this clone: Its antigen is undetermined.

Assay used: immunoSEQ multiplex PCR; TCRdb lists only in-frame clones, some missing. The data contain 450 to 600 clones, 83% of them singletons. The time point was: pre-treatment baseline. V shed 0 bases and J shed 4 bases, with 11 bases lying between them. CDR1 is SGHDT, CDR2 YYEEEE, per germline. This CDR3 is 14 amino acids long. Whole-study results and caveats: A W3 rise in cfDNA rearrangement score marked disease control, not progression.

The TCR sequence derives from a human donor with melanoma. The material was cell-free DNA from blood, obtained from a patient treated with checkpoint blockade. The chain links TRBV5-6 to TRBJ2-7, with a possible D match to TRBD2 (5 bases). CDR3: CASSLAGVEYEQYF. CDR3 coding DNA: TGTGCCAGCAGCTTGGCCGGGGTGGAGTACGAGCAGTACTTC. Based on the CDR3 plus reference TRBV5-6 and TRBJ2-7, the full variable domain is DAGVTQSPTHLIKTRGQQVTLRCSPKSGHDTVSWYQQALGQGPQFIFQYYEEEERQRGNFPDRFSGHQFPNYSSELNVNALLLGDSALYLCASSLAGVEYEQYFGPGTRLTVT.